A single TCR beta chain is shown here with its context. The length of the CDR3 is 13 residues. Germline loops: CDR1 MNHEY, CDR2 SMNVEV (reference sequence). Unmatched junction bases numbered 8, after V lost 5 bases and J lost 8 bases. Here immunoSEQ multiplex PCR was the method, and the copy in TCRdb shows in-frame clones only, minus some. The table records over 45,000 clones, over 90% of them present only once. The entry originates in a study of T cell changes during pregnancy in multiple sclerosis. The TCR was taken from a female donor with multiple sclerosis, enrolled in a pregnancy study. The material sequenced was CD8+ T cells from peripheral blood mononuclear cells, taken in the third trimester of pregnancy. V is TRBV27 and J is TRBJ1-2; TRBD1 agrees at 7 bases. The DNA of the CDR3 is TGTGCCAGCAGTACACGGACAGGATACGGCTACACCTTC. As protein: CASSTRTGYGYTF.